This T cell receptor beta chain was found in a study of PD-1 blockade in classical Hodgkin lymphoma. Points from the study as a whole: Exclusion was the outcome for patients who began nivolumab under 1 year after ASCT. By C4D1, CD4+ diversity increased significantly, especially in complete responders.

A remark on this clone: The target antigen is unknown.

TCRdb keeps only in-frame clones here, not all; method: immunoSEQ multiplex PCR. The top ten hold about 12% of the sample, which has under 70,000 clones, approximately 90% seen once. This CDR3 is 16 amino acids long. The V gene's germline CDR1 is MNHNY and CDR2 SVGAGI (reference sequence). V shed 7 bases, J shed 0 bases, and the junction held 8 bases outside the gene matches. Relapse was seen in all patients after autologous stem cell transplantation, and brentuximab vedotin exposure was variable. The sequencing here drew on peripheral blood mononuclear cells (PBMCs), taken at baseline. This TCR came from a human donor with classical Hodgkin lymphoma. The chain carries TRBV6-6 and TRBJ1-3; 8 bases line up with TRBD1. The CDR3 loop is CASKSTGASSGNTIYF. The CDR3 nucleotides read TGTGCCAGCAAGTCGACAGGGGCCAGCTCTGGAAACACCATATATTTT.